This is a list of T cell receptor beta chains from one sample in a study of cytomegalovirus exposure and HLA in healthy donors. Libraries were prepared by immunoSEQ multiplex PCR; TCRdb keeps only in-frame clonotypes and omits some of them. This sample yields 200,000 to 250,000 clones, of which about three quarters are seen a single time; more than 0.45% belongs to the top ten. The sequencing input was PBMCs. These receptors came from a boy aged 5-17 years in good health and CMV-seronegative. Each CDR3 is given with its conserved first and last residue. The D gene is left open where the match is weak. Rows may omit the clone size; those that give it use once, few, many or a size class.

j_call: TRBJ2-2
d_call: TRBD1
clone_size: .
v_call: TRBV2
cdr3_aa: CASRGTGSGELFF
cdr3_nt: TGTGCCAGCAGAGGGACAGGGTCCGGGGAGCTGTTTTTT

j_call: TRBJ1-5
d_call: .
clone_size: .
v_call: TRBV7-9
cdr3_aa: CSSSPEGTPGQPQHF
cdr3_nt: TGTTCCAGCAGCCCGGAGGGAACGCCGGGTCAGCCCCAGCATTTT

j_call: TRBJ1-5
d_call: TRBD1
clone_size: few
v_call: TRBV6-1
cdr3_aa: CASSEETTGGFHQPQHF
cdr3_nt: TGTGCCAGCAGTGAAGAAACGACAGGGGGTTTTCATCAGCCCCAGCATTTT

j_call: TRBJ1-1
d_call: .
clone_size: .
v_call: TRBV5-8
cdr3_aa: CASSLVGVEAFF
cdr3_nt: TGTGCCAGCAGCTTGGTAGGAGTTGAAGCTTTCTTT

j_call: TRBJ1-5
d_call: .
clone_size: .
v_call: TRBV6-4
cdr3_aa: CASSDSADSNQPQHF
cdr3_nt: TGTGCCAGCAGTGACTCAGCCGATAGCAATCAGCCCCAGCATTTT

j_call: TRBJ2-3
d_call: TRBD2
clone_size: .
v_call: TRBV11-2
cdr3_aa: CASSPGLAGTSTDTQYF
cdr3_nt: TGTGCCAGCAGCCCCGGACTAGCGGGGACTAGCACAGATACGCAGTATTTT

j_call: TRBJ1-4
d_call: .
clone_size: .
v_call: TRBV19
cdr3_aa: CASSFHREKLFF
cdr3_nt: TGTGCCAGCTCCTTCCATCGGGAAAAACTGTTTTTT

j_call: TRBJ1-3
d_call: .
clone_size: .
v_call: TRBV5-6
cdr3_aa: CASSPKSGNTIYF
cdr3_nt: TGTGCCAGCAGCCCCAAATCTGGAAACACCATATATTTT

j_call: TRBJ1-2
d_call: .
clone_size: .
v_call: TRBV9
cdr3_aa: CASQGGGYTF
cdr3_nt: TGTGCCAGCCAAGGAGGTGGCTACACCTTC

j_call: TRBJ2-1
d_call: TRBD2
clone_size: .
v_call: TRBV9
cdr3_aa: CASSAPGTSGSKHEQFF
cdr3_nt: TGTGCCAGCAGCGCCCCAGGGACTAGCGGGAGTAAACATGAGCAGTTCTTC

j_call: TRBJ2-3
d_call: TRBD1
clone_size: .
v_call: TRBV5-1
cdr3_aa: CASSFSTDRGDTDTQYF
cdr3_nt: TGCGCCAGCAGCTTCTCCACGGACAGGGGTGACACAGATACGCAGTATTTT

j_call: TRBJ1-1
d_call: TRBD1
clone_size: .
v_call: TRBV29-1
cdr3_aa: CSAAGTGGTEAFF
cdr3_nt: TGCAGCGCGGCCGGGACAGGGGGGACTGAAGCTTTCTTT

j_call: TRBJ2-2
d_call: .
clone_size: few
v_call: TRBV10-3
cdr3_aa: CAISLTSRSVNTGELFF
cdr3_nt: TGTGCCATCAGCCTAACTAGCCGGTCAGTGAACACCGGGGAGCTGTTTTTT

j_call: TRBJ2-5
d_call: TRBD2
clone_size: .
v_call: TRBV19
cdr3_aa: CASSIRIAGGQETQYF
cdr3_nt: TGTGCCAGTAGTATCCGGATCGCGGGGGGACAAGAGACCCAGTACTTC

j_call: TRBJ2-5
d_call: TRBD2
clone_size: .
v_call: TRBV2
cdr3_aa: CASSVWTSGSETQYF
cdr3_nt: TGTGCCAGCAGTGTCTGGACTAGCGGGTCGGAGACCCAGTACTTC

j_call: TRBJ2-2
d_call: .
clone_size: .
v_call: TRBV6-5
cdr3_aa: CASSYQAANTGELFF
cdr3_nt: TGTGCCAGCAGTTACCAAGCCGCTAACACCGGGGAGCTGTTTTTT

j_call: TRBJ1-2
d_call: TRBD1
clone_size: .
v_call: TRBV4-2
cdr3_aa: CASSPVGQRQGNGYTF
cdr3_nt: TGTGCCAGCAGTCCCGTGGGGCAGAGACAGGGTAATGGCTACACCTTC

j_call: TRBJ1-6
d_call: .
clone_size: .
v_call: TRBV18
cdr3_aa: CASSRLTENSPLHF
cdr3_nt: TGTGCCAGCTCACGCTTGACAGAGAATTCACCCCTCCACTTT